This T cell receptor beta chain was retrieved from a study of T cell responses to AZD1222 COVID-19 vaccine. Notes on the study in general: Nearly half of spike-specific TCRs reportedly target unmutated variant regions. Rises in breadth and depth of Spike-specific TCRs came after two AZD1222 doses. The donor cohort was predominantly white British with a female majority, and clonal diversity may have been underestimated.

Measured with immunoSEQ multiplex PCR; TCRdb has only the in-frame clones, and not every one. The sample consists of some 74,000 clones, approximately 90% of them appearing once. As concerns this clone: Its target is unknown.

Per the germline V gene, CDR1 is KGHSH and CDR2 is LQKENI. V lost 7 bases to trimming and J lost 2 bases, with 11 bases between them. CDR3 length: 13 residues. The V call is TRBV18, the J call TRBJ1-1; D not certain. This clonotype was sampled from an adult who received the AZD1222 COVID-19 vaccine. The sequencing used peripheral blood, collected 28 days after the second AZD1222 dose. Here the CDR3 DNA reads TGTGCCAGCTTACAAGTTATTAACACTGAAGCTTTCTTT. Amino acids: CASLQVINTEAFF.